The T cell receptor beta chain described here comes from a study of T cells after posttransplantation cyclophosphamide. Study-level results: Tissue-infiltrating T cells from skin or gut overlapped little with blood T cells. Later blood repertoires were often dominated by clones from the donor CD8+ memory compartment. TRB clonality was highly associated with recipient CMV seropositivity and reactivation.

CDR1 and CDR2 (germline): SEHNR, FQNEAQ (reference sequence). The junction had 2 bases not matched to a gene; V was cut back by 5 bases and J by 5 bases. CDR3 length: 13 residues. In regard to this clone: What it binds is unknown.

Cyclophosphamide on days +3 and +4 followed busulfan-fludarabine conditioning and a marrow graft. Assay: immunoSEQ multiplex PCR; the TCRdb copy retains only in-frame clones and omits some. The repertoire holds 15,000 to 20,000 clones, with 92% as singletons. V usage is TRBV7-9 and J usage is TRBJ1-1; TRBD1 agrees at 10 bases. Sequencing was performed on CD4+ T cells sorted from blood, taken after allogeneic stem cell transplant with posttransplant cyclophosphamide. The receptor comes from a male patient aged 60 to 75 who received an allogeneic stem cell transplant from a related donor and was CMV-positive. Some T cells may be transferred from the graft donor. CDR3 nucleotides: TGTGCCAGCAGCCAGGACAGGGGGACTGAAGCTTTCTTT. The encoded protein is CASSQDRGTEAFF.